This T cell receptor (beta chain) is drawn from a study of T cells in Graves' hyperthyroidism and ophthalmopathy. This clonotype was seen at least ten times. It was RNA transcripts that yielded the amplified TCR beta CDR3 regions. The study used the HTBI primer set for a first-round RT-PCR of the TCR CDR3. TCRdb passed the multiplex PCR reads through MiXCR, listing each CDR3 protein once. Of 300,000 or so distinct CDR3 sequences detected, 15% to 20% appear once; the ten largest clones hold approximately 49%. Newly diagnosed hyperthyroidism patients aged 18 to 65 years had disease lasting under 2 months. The CDR3 spans 13 residues. V lost 5 bases and J 7 bases, leaving 9 bases between the germline ends. Germline V gene lookup returns CDR1 LGHDT and CDR2 YNNKEL (reference sequence).

This TCR was sampled from a woman between 50 and 59 years old with Graves' hyperthyroidism. This chain uses TRBV3-1 with TRBJ1-6; D is ambiguous. Specimen: blood. The CDR3 DNA follows: TGTGCCAGCAGCGGGTCTTGGAATTCACCCCTCCACTTT. It codes for CASSGSWNSPLHF. The entire variable domain, with the rest obtained from reference TRBV3-1 and TRBJ1-6, is as follows: DTAVSQTPKYLVTQMGNDKSIKCEQNLGHDTMYWYKQDSKKFLKIMFSYNNKELIINETVPNRFSPKSPDKAHLNLHINSLELGDSAVYFCASSGSWNSPLHFGNGTRLTVT.